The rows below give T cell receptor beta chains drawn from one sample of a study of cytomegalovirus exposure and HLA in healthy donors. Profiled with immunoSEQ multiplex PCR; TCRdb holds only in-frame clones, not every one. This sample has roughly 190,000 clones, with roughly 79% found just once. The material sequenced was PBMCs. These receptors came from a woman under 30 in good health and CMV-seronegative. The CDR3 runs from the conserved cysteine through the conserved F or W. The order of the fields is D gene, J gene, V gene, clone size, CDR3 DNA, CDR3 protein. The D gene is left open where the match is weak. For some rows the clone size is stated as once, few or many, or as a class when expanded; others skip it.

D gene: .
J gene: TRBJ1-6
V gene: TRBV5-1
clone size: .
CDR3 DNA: TGCGCCAGCAGCGGGGGGACGGTCAATTCACCCCTCCACTTT
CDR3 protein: CASSGGTVNSPLHF

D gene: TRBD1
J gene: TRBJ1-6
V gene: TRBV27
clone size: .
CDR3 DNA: TGTGCCAGCAGTACCGGGACAGCGCTCTATAATTCACCCCTCCACTTT
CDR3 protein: CASSTGTALYNSPLHF

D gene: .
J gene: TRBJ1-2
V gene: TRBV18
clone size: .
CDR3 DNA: TGTGCCAGCTCACCAGAGAACACCCGGAGGGGCTACACCTTC
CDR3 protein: CASSPENTRRGYTF

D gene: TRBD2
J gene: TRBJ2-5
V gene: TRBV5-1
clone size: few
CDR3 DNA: TGCGCCAGCAGCGCCGGACTAGCGGGGGGCCAACGAGAGACCCAGTACTTC
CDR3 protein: CASSAGLAGGQRETQYF

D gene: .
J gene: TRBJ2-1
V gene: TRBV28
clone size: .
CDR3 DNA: TGTGCCAGCACGGCGGGGCAGTCCTACAATGAGCAGTTCTTC
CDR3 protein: CASTAGQSYNEQFF

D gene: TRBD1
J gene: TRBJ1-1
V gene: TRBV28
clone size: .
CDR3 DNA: TGTGCCAGCAGAGACTTCGTAGGACAGGGAGACACTGAAGCTTTCTTT
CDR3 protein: CASRDFVGQGDTEAFF

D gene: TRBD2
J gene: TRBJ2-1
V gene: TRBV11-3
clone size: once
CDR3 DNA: TGTACCTTCCGGGGAGTGGGGGGGTCCTACAATGAGCAGTTCTTC
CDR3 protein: CTFRGVGGSYNEQFF

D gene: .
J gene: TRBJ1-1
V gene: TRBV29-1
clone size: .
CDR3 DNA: TGCAGCGTTGACGGGGGGCTTGACACTGAAGCTTTCTTT
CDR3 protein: CSVDGGLDTEAFF

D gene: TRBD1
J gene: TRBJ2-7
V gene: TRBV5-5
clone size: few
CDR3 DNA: TGTGCCAGCAGCGAACAGGGGTACGAGCAGTACTTC
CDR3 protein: CASSEQGYEQYF

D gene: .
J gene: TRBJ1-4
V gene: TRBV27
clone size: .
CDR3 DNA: TGTGCCAGCAGTTTACTCGGGGGAACTAATGAAAAACTGTTTTTT
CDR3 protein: CASSLLGGTNEKLFF

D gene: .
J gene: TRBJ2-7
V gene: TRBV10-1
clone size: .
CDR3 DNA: TGCGCCAGCAGTGAGTCTTCCGGGTCTTACGAGCAGTACTTC
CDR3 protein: CASSESSGSYEQYF

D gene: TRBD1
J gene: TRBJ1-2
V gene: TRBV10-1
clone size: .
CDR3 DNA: TGCGCCAGCAGCAGGGGACAGGGCTATGGCTACACCTTC
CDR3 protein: CASSRGQGYGYTF

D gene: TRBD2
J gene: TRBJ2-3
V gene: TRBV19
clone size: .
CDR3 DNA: TGTGCCAGTACGGCGGGGAGGGTGGGGAACCCCACAGATACGCAGTATTTT
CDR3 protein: CASTAGRVGNPTDTQYF

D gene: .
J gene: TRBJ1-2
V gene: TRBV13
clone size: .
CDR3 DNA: TGTGCCAGCAGCCAACAGGGTATCGACTATGGCTACACCTTC
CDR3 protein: CASSQQGIDYGYTF

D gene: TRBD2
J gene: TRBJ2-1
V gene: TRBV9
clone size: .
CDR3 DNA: TGTGCCAGCAGCTCGGGACTAGCGGGACTCAATGAGCAGTTCTTC
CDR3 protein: CASSSGLAGLNEQFF

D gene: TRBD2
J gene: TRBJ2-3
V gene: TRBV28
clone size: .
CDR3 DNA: TGTGCCAGCAGTTTAGGGACTAGCGACCGAAGCACAGATACGCAGTATTTT
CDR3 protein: CASSLGTSDRSTDTQYF

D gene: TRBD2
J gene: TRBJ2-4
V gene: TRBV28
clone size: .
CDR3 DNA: TGTGCCAGCAGTTCTCTAGCGGCTGCGGCCAAAAACATTCAGTACTTC
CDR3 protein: CASSSLAAAAKNIQYF

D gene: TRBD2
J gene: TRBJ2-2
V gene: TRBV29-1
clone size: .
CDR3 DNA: TGCAGCGTTGAGCGGCGGGAGCGGGTGGAGCTGTTTTTT
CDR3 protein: CSVERRERVELFF

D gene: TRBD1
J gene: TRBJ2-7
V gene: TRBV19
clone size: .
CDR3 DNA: TGTGCCAGTAGTTCGGGACAGGGGTCGTACGAGCAGTACTTC
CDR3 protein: CASSSGQGSYEQYF

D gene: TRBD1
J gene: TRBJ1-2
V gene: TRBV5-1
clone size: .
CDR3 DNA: TGCGCCAGCAGTCACACCGACAGGGCCTATGGCTACACCTTC
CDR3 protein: CASSHTDRAYGYTF

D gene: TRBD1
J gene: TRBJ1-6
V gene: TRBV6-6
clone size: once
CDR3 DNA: TGTGCCGCCGGGACAGGGTATTCGGCGGGAATTTCACCCCTCCACTTT
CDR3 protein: CAAGTGYSAGISPLHF

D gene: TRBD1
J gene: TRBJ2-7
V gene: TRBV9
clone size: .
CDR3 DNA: TGTGCCAGCAGCGTGGGGACAGGGGGTTTCGAGCAGTACTTC
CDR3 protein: CASSVGTGGFEQYF

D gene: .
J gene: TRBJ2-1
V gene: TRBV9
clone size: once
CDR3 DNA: TGTGCCAGCAGCCCGGGGGGCGGTGAGCAGTTCTTC
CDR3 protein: CASSPGGGEQFF

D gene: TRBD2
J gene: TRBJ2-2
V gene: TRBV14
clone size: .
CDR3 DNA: TGTGCCAGCAGCCCGACTAGCGGGAGTGGAACCGGGGAGCTGTTTTTT
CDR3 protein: CASSPTSGSGTGELFF

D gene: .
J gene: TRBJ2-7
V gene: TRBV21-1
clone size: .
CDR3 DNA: TGTGCCAGCAGCAAAGAACTCGTCACCAACTACGAGCAGTACTTC
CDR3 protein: CASSKELVTNYEQYF

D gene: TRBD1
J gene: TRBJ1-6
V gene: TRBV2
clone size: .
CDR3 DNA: TGTGCCAGCTGCATTGGGACAGGGGCTCGATCACCCCTCCACTTT
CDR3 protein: CASCIGTGARSPLHF

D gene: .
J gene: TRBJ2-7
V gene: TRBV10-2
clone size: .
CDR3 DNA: TGCGCCACCGGTGGATCGACAGGCCTTACCTACGAGCAGTACTTC
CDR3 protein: CATGGSTGLTYEQYF

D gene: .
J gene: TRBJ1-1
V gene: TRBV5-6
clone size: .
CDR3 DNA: TGTGCCAGCAGCTTGGGAGGTGCAGGGGAAATAAACACTGAAGCTTTCTTT
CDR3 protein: CASSLGGAGEINTEAFF

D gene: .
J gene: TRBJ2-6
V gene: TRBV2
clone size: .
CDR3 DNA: TGTGCCAGCAGTGCCGACAGCCTCTCTGGGGCCAACGTCCTGACTTTC
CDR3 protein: CASSADSLSGANVLTF

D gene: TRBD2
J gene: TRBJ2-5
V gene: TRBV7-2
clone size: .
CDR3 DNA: TGTGCCAGCAGCTTACGCTCTAGCGGGCAAGAGACCCAGTACTTC
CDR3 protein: CASSLRSSGQETQYF

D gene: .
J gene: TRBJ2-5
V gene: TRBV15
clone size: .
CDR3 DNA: TGTGCCACCACGCTGGGAGCGAAGGAGTTAGAGACCCAGTACTTC
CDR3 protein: CATTLGAKELETQYF

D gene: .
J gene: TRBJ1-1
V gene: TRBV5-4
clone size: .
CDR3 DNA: TGTGCCAGCAGACTGGTCGGTAACACTGAAGCTTTCTTT
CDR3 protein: CASRLVGNTEAFF

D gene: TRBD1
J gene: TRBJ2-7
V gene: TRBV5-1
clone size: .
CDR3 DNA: TGCGCCAGCAGCTTGGCGACAGGGGTGGACGAGCAGTACTTC
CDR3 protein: CASSLATGVDEQYF

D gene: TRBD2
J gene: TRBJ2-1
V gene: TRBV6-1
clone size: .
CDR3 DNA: TGTGCCAGCAGTGAAGCGCTATGGAGCGGGGCCGGGGGTGAGCAGTTCTTC
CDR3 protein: CASSEALWSGAGGEQFF

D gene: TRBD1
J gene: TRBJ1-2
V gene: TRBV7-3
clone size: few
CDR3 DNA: TGTGCCAGCAGCCCAACCCCGGGACAGGGCTATGGCTACACCTTC
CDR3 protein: CASSPTPGQGYGYTF

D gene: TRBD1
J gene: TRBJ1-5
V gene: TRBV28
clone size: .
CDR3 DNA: TGTGCCAGCAGTTTAAAAACCGGGACAGGCTATAGCAATCAGCCCCAGCATTTT
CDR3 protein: CASSLKTGTGYSNQPQHF

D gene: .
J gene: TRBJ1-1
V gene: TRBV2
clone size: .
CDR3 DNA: TGTGCCAGCCTAGCCGGGCGAGCTTTCTTT
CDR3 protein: CASLAGRAFF

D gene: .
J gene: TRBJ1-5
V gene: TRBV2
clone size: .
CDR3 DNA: TGTGCCAGCAGTCGGGGAAACCAGCCCCAGCATTTT
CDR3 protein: CASSRGNQPQHF

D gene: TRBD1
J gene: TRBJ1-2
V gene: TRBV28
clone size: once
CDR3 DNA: TGTGCCAGCAGTTTAGCAGGGGGAGGCTACACCTTC
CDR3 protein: CASSLAGGGYTF

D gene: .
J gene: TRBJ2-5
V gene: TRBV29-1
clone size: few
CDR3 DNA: TGCAGCGTTGAAGTTATCGGGGTCGGGACCCAGTACTTC
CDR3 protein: CSVEVIGVGTQYF

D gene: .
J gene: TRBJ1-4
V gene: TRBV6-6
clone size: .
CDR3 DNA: TGTGCCAGCAGTTACCTCCCTGCGGGGGAAAAACTGTTTTTT
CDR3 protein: CASSYLPAGEKLFF

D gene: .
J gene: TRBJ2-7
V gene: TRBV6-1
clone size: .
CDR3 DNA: TGTGCCAGCAGTGCGTTACTTACAGGGATTCGCTACGAGCAGTACTTC
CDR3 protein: CASSALLTGIRYEQYF

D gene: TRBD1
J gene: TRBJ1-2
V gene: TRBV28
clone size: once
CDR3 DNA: TGTGCCAGCAGCAACGGGACAGCCGGCCAGTTTTACACCTTC
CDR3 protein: CASSNGTAGQFYTF

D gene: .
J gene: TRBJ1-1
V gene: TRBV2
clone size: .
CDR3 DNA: TGTGCCAGCACCATGAACACTGAAGCTTTCTTT
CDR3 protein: CASTMNTEAFF

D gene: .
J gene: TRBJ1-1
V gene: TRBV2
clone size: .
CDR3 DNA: TGTGCCAGCAGTGACGACGCGGGACTGAGCACTGAAGCTTTCTTT
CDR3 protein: CASSDDAGLSTEAFF

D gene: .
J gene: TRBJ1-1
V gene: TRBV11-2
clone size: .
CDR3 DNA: TGTGCCAGCAGCTTCGCACTGAGGGACATTGAAGCTTTCTTT
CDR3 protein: CASSFALRDIEAFF

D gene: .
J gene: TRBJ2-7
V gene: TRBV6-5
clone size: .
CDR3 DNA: TGTGCCAGCAGCAGCCGGGACTACGAGCAGTACTTC
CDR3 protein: CASSSRDYEQYF

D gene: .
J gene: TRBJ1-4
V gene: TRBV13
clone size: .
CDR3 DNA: TGTGCCAGCAGCTCTGGACACGTAGGGAATGAAAAACTGTTTTTT
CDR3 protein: CASSSGHVGNEKLFF

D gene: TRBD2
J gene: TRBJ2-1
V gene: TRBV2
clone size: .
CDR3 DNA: TGTGCCAGCGAAACTAGCGGGGGGGCCGTAAGTGAGCAGTTCTTC
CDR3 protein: CASETSGGAVSEQFF

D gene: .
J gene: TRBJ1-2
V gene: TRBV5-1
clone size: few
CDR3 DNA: TGCGCCAGCAGCCGAGAGACTGAACTTCGGGGCTACACCTTC
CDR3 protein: CASSRETELRGYTF

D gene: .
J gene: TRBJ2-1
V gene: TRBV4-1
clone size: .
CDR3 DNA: TGCGCCAGCAGCCAAGACGGTGGGGGGGCAAGGAATGAGCAGTTCTTC
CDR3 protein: CASSQDGGGARNEQFF